This T cell receptor beta chain was captured by sequencing in a study of cytomegalovirus exposure and HLA in healthy donors. About this clone itself: The antigen is undetermined.

Study observations and caveats: Some TCR beta chains (roughly 150 of them) were listed as cytomegalovirus-associated. Diagnosis of cytomegalovirus status made by the classifier reportedly showed high specificity and sensitivity.

Germline V lookup: CDR1 MNHEY, CDR2 SVGAGI. V lost 5 bases, J lost 0 bases, and 0 bases stayed unmatched. The CDR3 contains 14 residues. Produced via immunoSEQ multiplex PCR; TCRdb's table is partial and in-frame only. The sample carries 160,000 or so clones, roughly 80% recorded once. This clonotype was sampled from a man aged 30 to 45 in good health and CMV-seropositive. The sample taken for sequencing was PBMCs. The chain links TRBV6-5 to TRBJ2-3; TRBD2 aligns across 9 bases. For the CDR3, the DNA is TGTGCCAGCAGTCTAGCGGGAAGCACAGATACGCAGTATTTT. Translation: CASSLAGSTDTQYF.